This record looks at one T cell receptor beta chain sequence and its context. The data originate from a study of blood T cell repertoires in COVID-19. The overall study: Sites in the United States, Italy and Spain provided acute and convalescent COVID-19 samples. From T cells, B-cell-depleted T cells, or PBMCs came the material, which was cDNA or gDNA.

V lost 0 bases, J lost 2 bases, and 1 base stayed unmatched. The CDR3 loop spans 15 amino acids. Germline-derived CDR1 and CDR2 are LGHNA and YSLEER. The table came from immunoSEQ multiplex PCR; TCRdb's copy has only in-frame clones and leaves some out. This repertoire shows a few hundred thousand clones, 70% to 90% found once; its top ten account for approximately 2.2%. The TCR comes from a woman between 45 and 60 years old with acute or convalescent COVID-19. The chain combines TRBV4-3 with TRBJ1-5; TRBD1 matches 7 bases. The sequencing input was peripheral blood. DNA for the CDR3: TGCGCCAGCAGCCAAGATACAGGGGGCAATCAGCCCCAGCATTTT. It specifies CASSQDTGGNQPQHF.